A selection of T cell receptor beta chains follows, all from one sample in a study of cytomegalovirus exposure and HLA in healthy donors. Assay used: immunoSEQ multiplex PCR; TCRdb lists only in-frame clones, some missing. Among over 50,000 clones listed, about 80% were seen once. Material: PBMCs. These receptors were taken from a man aged 40-49 years in good health and CMV-seronegative. The CDR3 runs from the conserved cysteine through the conserved F or W. The D gene is left open where the match is weak.

TRBJ1-5,NA,TRBV6-5,TGTGCCAGCAGTTCCCAGGGCCTTAGCAATCAGCCCCAGCATTTT,CASSSQGLSNQPQHF
TRBJ1-5,NA,TRBV28,TGTGCCAGCAATAAATGGGGGGATCAGCCCCAGCATTTT,CASNKWGDQPQHF
TRBJ2-2,NA,TRBV7-7,TGTGCCAGCAGCCCGGGACACGTCCTGGAGGCCGGGGAGCTGTTTTTT,CASSPGHVLEAGELFF
TRBJ2-5,TRBD2,TRBV7-2,TGTGCCAGCAGCCCTACATTAGCGGGGGCAGAGACCCAGTACTTC,CASSPTLAGAETQYF
TRBJ1-3,NA,TRBV11-3,TGTGCCAGCAGCGTAATCTCGGGTATCACTGGAAACACCATATATTTT,CASSVISGITGNTIYF
TRBJ1-1,NA,TRBV7-9,TGTGCCAGCAGCCCGTTATTGGGGGCGAGGACTGAAGCTTTCTTT,CASSPLLGARTEAFF
TRBJ1-1,NA,TRBV28,TGTGCCAGCAGTGGAACAGGGAGAGGCACTGAAGCTTTCTTT,CASSGTGRGTEAFF
TRBJ2-7,NA,TRBV9,TGTGCCAGCAGCCGTACACCCTCCTACGAGCAGTACTTC,CASSRTPSYEQYF
TRBJ1-5,NA,TRBV16,TGTGCCAGCAGCCAATCGGTGAGGCCCGGGGGTAGCAATCAGCCCCAGCATTTT,CASSQSVRPGGSNQPQHF
TRBJ2-1,NA,TRBV27,TGTGCCAGCAGTTTAAGGGGACTGGGGGGCAATGAGCAGTTCTTC,CASSLRGLGGNEQFF
TRBJ2-7,NA,TRBV7-9,TGTGCCAGCAGCTTACTGGGCGAGAACGAGCAGTACTTC,CASSLLGENEQYF